This T cell receptor beta chain was sequenced during a study of identical twins. TCRdb re-derived calls from the 5' RACE reads in MiXCR, one entry per CDR3 protein. Found here are hundreds of thousands of distinct CDR3 sequences, less than 9% of them singletons; the top ten hold 2.1%. This clonotype came up a few times. Germline V gives CDR1 SGHRS, CDR2 YFSETQ. V was pared by 0 bases and J by 2 bases, with 6 bases between. This CDR3 region has 14 residues. These records were also assigned to another study, of yellow fever vaccine responses in identical twins.

Input material: memory (CD45RO+) T cells sorted from blood. The chain couples TRBV5-1 to TRBJ1-3; D gene ambiguous. The sequence came from a woman aged 18-29 years in good health. CDR3 bases: TGCGCCAGCAGCTTGGCATCAACTGGAAACACCATATATTTT. Amino acids: CASSLASTGNTIYF.